Listed here are 23 T cell receptor beta chains from one sample, sequenced in a study of blood T cell repertoires in COVID-19. The assay was immunoSEQ multiplex PCR, and TCRdb's table has in-frame clones only and misses some. Among 300,000 to 350,000 clones, 75% to 90% were seen once, and the ten largest hold roughly 2.3%. The material sequenced was PBMCs or T cells enriched from blood (not recorded which). Receptors were obtained from a man aged 30 to 45 who had recovered from COVID-19.

The chain has TRBV18 and TRBJ1-1; a possible D gene is TRBD1 (6 bases). This CDR3 contains 17 residues. V gave up 1 base and J gave up 5 bases, with 20 bases separating them. CDR1 and CDR2 from the germline V gene are KGHSH and LQKENI. The CDR3 DNA is TGTGCCAGCTCACCACGCGGCACAGGGATTCAGGGAACTGAAGCTTTCTTT. It yields the protein CASSPRGTGIQGTEAFF.

This clone occurred a few times. V usage is TRBV10-2 and J usage is TRBJ2-1; 8 bases are a match to TRBD1. This CDR3 has 15 residues. Germline V gene data show CDR1 as WSHSY and CDR2 as SAAADI. With 6 bases clipped from V and 2 bases from J, the junction kept 6 bases outside the gene matches. CDR3 DNA sequence: TGCGCCAGCAGGCCGACAGGGGCCACCTACAATGAGCAGTTCTTC. Its protein product is CASRPTGATYNEQFF.

The gene calls are TRBV4-2 and TRBJ2-2; D is ambiguous. The CDR3 loop spans 11 amino acids. Germline CDR1 LGHNA, CDR2 YNFKEQ. The V and J ends lost 3 bases and 9 bases respectively, with 5 bases between them. Here the CDR3 reads CASSQGRELFF. The CDR3 coding sequence is TGTGCCAGCAGCCAGGGCCGGGAGCTGTTTTTT.

The genes are TRBV7-9 and TRBJ2-2; D not resolved. The germline gives CDR1 SEHNR, CDR2 FQNEAQ (reference sequence). CDR3 length equals 10 residues. V was cut by 8 bases and J by 7 bases, with 5 bases left in between. CDR3 residues: CASQVGELFF. CDR3 nucleotides: TGTGCCAGCCAGGTCGGGGAGCTGTTTTTT.

The chain joins TRBV5-4 to TRBJ2-1; D may be TRBD2 (6 bases). Germline V gives CDR1 SGHNT, CDR2 YYREEE (reference sequence). The CDR3 totals 15 residues. Trimming removed 2 bases at V and 6 bases at J, with 15 bases between. In DNA, the CDR3 is TGTGCCAGCAGCTTAAATGGGGACTCCCTCAATGAGCAGTTCTTC. Translated, it gives CASSLNGDSLNEQFF.

This sequence joins TRBV21-1 and TRBJ1-2. TRBV21-1 is annotated as a pseudogene. There are 16 residues in the CDR3. CDR3 in amino acids: CASSKAPGGRRYGYTF. Written as DNA, the CDR3 is TGTGCCAGCAGCAAAGCCCCGGGGGGGCGAAGGTATGGCTACACCTTC.

J is TRBJ1-2 and V is TRBV27; TRBD1 matches at 9 bases. This CDR3 comprises 14 residues. Germline V gene data show CDR1 as MNHEY and CDR2 as SMNVEV (reference sequence). V gave up 4 bases and J gave up 8 bases; unmatched junction bases: 8. The CDR3 loop reads CASSSSGTGLGYTF. The CDR3 bases are TGTGCCAGCAGTTCTTCCGGGACAGGGTTGGGCTACACCTTC.

This chain joins TRBV5-5 and TRBJ1-2; D perhaps matches TRBD1 (6 bases). With 4 bases removed from V and 8 bases from J, the gap between germline ends came to 24 bases. Germline V CDR1 and CDR2: SGHKS, YYEKEE (reference sequence). There are 16 residues in the CDR3. The CDR3 DNA reads as TGTGCCAGCAGCCCAATAGATTTAACGGGGGGCGGAGGCTACACCTTC. Amino acid sequence: CASSPIDLTGGGGYTF.

This clone appeared a single time. The rearrangement uses TRBV11-2 and TRBJ2-1; 7 bases fit TRBD2. The V and J ends lost 2 bases and 0 bases, in that order; junction bases with no gene match: 1. The CDR3 length is 15 residues. Germline V lookup: CDR1 SGHAT, CDR2 FQNNGV. The CDR3 sequence: CASSLSSGSYNEQFF. The CDR3 DNA reads as TGTGCCAGCAGCTTATCTAGCGGCTCCTACAATGAGCAGTTCTTC.

This clone has just a few counts. The chain is built from TRBV6-5 and TRBJ1-3; the D gene is possibly TRBD1 (6 bases). The CDR3 sequence is 16 residues long. Germline V lookup: CDR1 MNHEY, CDR2 SVGAGI. Trimming stripped 0 bases from V and 5 bases from J, with 14 bases between. Written as DNA, the CDR3 is TGTGCCAGCAGTTACTCGTTCGGACAGAGGAGAAACACCATATATTTT. This codes for CASSYSFGQRRNTIYF.

The chain recombines TRBV5-1 with TRBJ1-2; a possible D gene is TRBD1 (6 bases). Trimming took off 5 bases at V and 6 bases at J, with 17 bases between the two ends. Germline CDR1 SGHRS, CDR2 YFSETQ. The CDR3 length is 14 residues. The CDR3 loop is CASRPRTESHGYTF. The CDR3 DNA is TGCGCCAGCAGGCCCAGGACAGAGTCTCATGGCTACACCTTC.

This clone is a singleton in its sample. The chain recombines TRBV6-4 with TRBJ1-1; D possibly corresponds to TRBD1 (6 bases). The CDR3 totals 13 residues. Trimming took 6 bases from V and 4 from J, leaving 12 bases between them. Germline CDR1 and CDR2: MRHNA and SNTAGT. CDR3 protein: CASRTGLGTEAFF. CDR3 DNA: TGTGCCAGCAGAACAGGGCTGGGCACTGAAGCTTTCTTT.

CDR3 loop: CASSAEPNYGYTF. The CDR3 DNA reads as TGCGCCAGCAGCGCGGAACCTAACTATGGCTACACCTTC. The chain carries TRBV5-1 and TRBJ1-2, with D unclear. The CDR3 is made up of 13 amino acids. Germline V gene sequence: CDR1 SGHRS, CDR2 YFSETQ. Trimming pared 4 bases from V and 0 bases from J, leaving 7 bases between. Supplemented by reference TRBV5-1 and TRBJ1-2, the full variable domain reads KAGVTQTPRYLIKTRGQQVTLSCSPISGHRSVSWYQQTPGQGLQFLFEYFSETQRNKGNFPGRFSGRQFSNSRSEMNVSTLELGDSALYLCASSAEPNYGYTFGSGTRLTVV.

This clone was seen only a few times. The rearrangement joins TRBV11-1 to TRBJ1-6; tentatively, D is TRBD1 (5 bases). This CDR3 region has 14 residues. V was cut by 5 bases and J by 7 bases, with 12 bases left in between. In germline, CDR1 is SGHAT, CDR2 FQDESV (reference sequence). CDR3 coding DNA: TGTGCCAGCAGCGTCGCAGGGCGAAATTCACCCCTCCACTTT. This encodes CASSVAGRNSPLHF.

The rearrangement uses TRBV7-3 and TRBJ2-1; possible D gene TRBD2, 5 bases. The CDR3 runs to 11 residues. The germline gives CDR1 SGHTA, CDR2 FQGTGA. The V and J ends lost 0 bases and 13 bases respectively, with 7 bases between them. The CDR3 sequence: CASSLTGDQFF. The CDR3 DNA reads as TGTGCCAGCAGCTTAACCGGGGATCAGTTCTTC.

Worth noting for this clone: The same CDR3 is also encoded by other DNA sequences in this sample. V and J are TRBV3-1 (or the pseudogene TRBV3-2) and TRBJ2-7; D possibly corresponds to TRBD2 (7 bases). The germline CDR1 and CDR2 sequences are LGHDT and YNNKEL (reference sequence). The length of the CDR3 is 15 residues. The germline V and J ends were trimmed by 1 base and 6 bases, with 16 bases remaining between them. CDR3 sequence reads: CASSQAGGQRAEQYF. CDR3 DNA: TGTGCCAGCAGCCAAGCCGGGGGGCAAAGGGCCGAGCAGTACTTC.

In its sample, this clone was seen once. This chain connects TRBV11-3 to TRBJ2-1, with D possibly being TRBD2 (5 bases). The V end was cut by 5 bases, the J end by 9 bases, with 11 bases between. The CDR3 extends over 12 amino acids. Germline values: CDR1 SGHNT, CDR2 YENEEA. The CDR3 bases are TGTGCCAGCAGCCCAGACCGGGGTGAGCAGTTCTTC. Translating gives CASSPDRGEQFF.

The chain employs TRBV5-1 and TRBJ2-1; 8 bases line up with TRBD2. Germline CDR1 and CDR2: SGHRS and YFSETQ. V lost 4 bases and J lost 9; bases outside the gene matches: 12. The CDR3 runs to 15 residues. Here the CDR3 reads CASSPSGGPRSEQFF. CDR3 bases: TGCGCCAGCAGCCCTTCGGGGGGGCCACGAAGTGAGCAGTTCTTC.

J is TRBJ1-2 and V is TRBV6-5; D is perhaps TRBD1 (6 bases). Deletions cut 7 bases from V and 8 bases from J, with 17 bases between. The CDR3 consists of 13 residues. Germline CDR1 MNHEY, CDR2 SVGAGI. The CDR3 nucleotides are TGTGCCAGCAACGTCGAAGGGGGTTACGGCTACACCTTC. It yields the protein CASNVEGGYGYTF.

This rearrangement joins TRBV4-1 to TRBJ2-7; 11 bases agree with TRBD2. V shed 1 base and J 7 bases; nucleotides not matched to a gene: 9. Germline loops: CDR1 MGHRA, CDR2 YSYEKL. CDR3 length: 16 amino acids. This CDR3 reads CASSQGLAGGRGEQYF. The CDR3 DNA follows: TGCGCCAGCAGCCAAGGGCTAGCGGGAGGCCGGGGGGAGCAGTACTTC.

The gene calls are TRBV9 and TRBJ1-2, with D perhaps TRBD1 (6 bases). Trimming took off 3 bases at V and 8 bases at J, with 14 bases between the two ends. The germline V gene encodes CDR1 SGDLS and CDR2 YYNGEE. The CDR3 is 13 amino acids. The CDR3 DNA sequence: TGTGCCAGCAGCGGGACAGCAGCCTTCGGCTACACCTTC. Residues: CASSGTAAFGYTF.

This chain connects TRBV7-3 to TRBJ1-6; 9 nucleotides agree with TRBD1. There are 15 residues in the CDR3. Trimming cost V 5 bases and J 7 bases; bases outside gene matches: 6. CDR1 and CDR2 (germline): SGHTA, FQGTGA. CDR3 sequence (DNA): TGTGCCAGCAGCCGGTCCGGGACAGGGAATTCACCCCTCCACTTT. This translates into CASSRSGTGNSPLHF.

Comment on this clone: Germline is not matched at one junction end, which may reflect a read error. This chain joins TRBV27 and TRBJ1-2, with 7 bases that match TRBD1. CDR3 length: 13 amino acids. The germline V gene has CDR1 MNHEY and CDR2 SMNVEV (reference sequence). CDR3 sequence (DNA): TGTGCCAGCAGTTCCGCTATTCACAGGGGCCTCCCCTTC. Translation: CASSSAIHRGLPF.